This T cell receptor (beta chain) was recorded in a study of molecular identifiers for immune sequencing clone quantification. Per germline, CDR1 DFQATT and CDR2 SNEGSKA (reference sequence). The CDR3 is 15 residues long. V lost 5 bases, J lost 0 bases, and 15 bases lay in between. Making the bulk TCR libraries relied on previously described methods and listed TCR primers. TCRdb re-analysed the PCR reads in MiXCR, keeping a single row per CDR3 protein. The sample lists 490,000 or so distinct CDR3 sequences, around 23% occurring once. This clonotype was picked up a small number of times. What was sequenced was naive CD8+ T cells from blood, with Jurkat cell RNA spiked in. The subset was: FACS-sorted CD8+CD4-CCR7+CD45RA+ naive T cells. The source of this sequence is a human donor in good health. Some libraries in this study had Jurkat cell RNA spiked in. This sequence joins TRBV20-1 and TRBJ2-3; D is unclear. CDR3 DNA: TGCAGTGCTCGGGCCGTTCTGACTAGCACAGATACGCAGTATTTT. Its translation: CSARAVLTSTDTQYF.